This T cell receptor beta chain was sequenced for a study of cytomegalovirus exposure and HLA in healthy donors. V was pared by 2 bases and J by 2 bases, with 4 bases of the junction left unmatched. CDR3 length equals 15 residues. In germline, CDR1 is MDHEN, CDR2 SYDVKM. Everyone who donated was a healthy bone marrow donor. General observations from the study: Data from an earlier analysis indicated that most TCR beta V segments were productive either about 90% or about 30% of the time. Compared with the roughly 670-donor mean, an Asian-associated ancestry cluster reportedly had fewer N-insertions, according to a later analysis.

This clone was detected a few times. Its antigen is still unknown. PCR involved 60 Vbeta and 13 Jbeta primers. The repertoire was sequenced with immunoSEQ multiplex PCR; TCRdb's copy has only in-frame clones and lacks some. The sample has about 150,000 clones, roughly 10% seen once; the top ten hold under 2%. The receptor comes from a man aged 45 to 65 in good health and CMV-seronegative. This chain uses TRBV28 with TRBJ1-1; TRBD1 agrees at 8 bases. The specimen was PBMCs. CDR3 region: CASSLRTGTNTEAFF. CDR3 DNA sequence: TGTGCCAGCAGTTTAAGGACAGGGACCAACACTGAAGCTTTCTTT.